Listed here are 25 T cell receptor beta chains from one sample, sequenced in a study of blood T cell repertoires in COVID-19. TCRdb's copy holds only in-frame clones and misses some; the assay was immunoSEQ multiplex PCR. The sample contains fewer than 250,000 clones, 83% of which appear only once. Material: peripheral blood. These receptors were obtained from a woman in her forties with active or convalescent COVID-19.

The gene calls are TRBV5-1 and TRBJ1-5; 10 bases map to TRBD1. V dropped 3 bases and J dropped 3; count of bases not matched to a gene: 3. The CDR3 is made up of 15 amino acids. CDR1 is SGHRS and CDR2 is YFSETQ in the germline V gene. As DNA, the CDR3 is TGCGCCAGCAGCTGGGGACAGGGGCTCAATCAGCCCCAGCATTTT. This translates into CASSWGQGLNQPQHF.

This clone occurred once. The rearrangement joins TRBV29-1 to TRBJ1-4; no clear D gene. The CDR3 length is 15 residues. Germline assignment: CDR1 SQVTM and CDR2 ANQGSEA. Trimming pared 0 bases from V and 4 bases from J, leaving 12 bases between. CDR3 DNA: TGCAGCGTTGAAGATCTCGGCCTAGTTAATGAAAAACTGTTTTTT. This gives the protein CSVEDLGLVNEKLFF.

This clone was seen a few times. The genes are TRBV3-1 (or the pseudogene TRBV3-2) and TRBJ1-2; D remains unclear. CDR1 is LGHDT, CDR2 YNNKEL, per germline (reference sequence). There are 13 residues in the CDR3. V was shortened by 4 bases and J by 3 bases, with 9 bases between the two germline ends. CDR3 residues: CASSPGVDYGYTF. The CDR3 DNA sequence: TGTGCCAGCAGCCCCGGAGTCGACTATGGCTACACCTTC.

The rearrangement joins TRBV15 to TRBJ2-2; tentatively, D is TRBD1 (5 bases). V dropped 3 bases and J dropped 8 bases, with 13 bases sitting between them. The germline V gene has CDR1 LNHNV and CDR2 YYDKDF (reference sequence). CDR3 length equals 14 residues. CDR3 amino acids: CATSRDGQGGELFF. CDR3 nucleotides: TGTGCCACCAGCAGGGACGGGCAGGGTGGGGAGCTGTTTTTT.

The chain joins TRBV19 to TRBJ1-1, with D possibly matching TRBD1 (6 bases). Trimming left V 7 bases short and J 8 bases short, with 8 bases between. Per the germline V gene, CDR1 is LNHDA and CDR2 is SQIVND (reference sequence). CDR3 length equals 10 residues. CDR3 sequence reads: CASKGEEAFF. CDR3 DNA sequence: TGTGCCAGTAAGGGGGAGGAAGCTTTCTTT.

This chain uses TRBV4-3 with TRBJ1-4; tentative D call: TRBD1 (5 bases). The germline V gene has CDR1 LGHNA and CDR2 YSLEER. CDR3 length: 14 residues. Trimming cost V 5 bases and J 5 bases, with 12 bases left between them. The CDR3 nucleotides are TGCGCCAGCAGCGATCCGGGGGGGAATGAAAAACTGTTTTTT. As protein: CASSDPGGNEKLFF.

The chain's CDR3 is CASSHSGNQETQYF. The CDR3 DNA sequence: TGTGCCAGCAGCCACTCCGGTAACCAAGAGACCCAGTACTTC. This chain joins TRBV14 and TRBJ2-5; D is undetermined. The V end lost 3 bases, the J end lost 0 bases, and 8 bases lay between the germline ends. The CDR3 loop spans 14 amino acids. Germline V CDR1 and CDR2: SGHDN, FVKESK.

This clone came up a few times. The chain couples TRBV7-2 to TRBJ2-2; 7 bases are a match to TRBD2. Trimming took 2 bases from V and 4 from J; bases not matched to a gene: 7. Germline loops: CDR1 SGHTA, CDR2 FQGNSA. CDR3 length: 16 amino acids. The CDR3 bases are TGTGCCAGCAGCTTAAAGGGGAGGGCGGCCACCGGGGAGCTGTTTTTT. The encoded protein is CASSLKGRAATGELFF.

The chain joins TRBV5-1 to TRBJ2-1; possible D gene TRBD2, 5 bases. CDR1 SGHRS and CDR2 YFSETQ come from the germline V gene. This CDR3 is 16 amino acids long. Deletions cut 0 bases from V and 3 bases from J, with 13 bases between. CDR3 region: CASSLEGPRDYNEQFF. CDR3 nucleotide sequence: TGCGCCAGCAGCTTGGAGGGCCCCCGGGACTACAATGAGCAGTTCTTC. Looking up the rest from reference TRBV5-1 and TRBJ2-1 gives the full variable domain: KAGVTQTPRYLIKTRGQQVTLSCSPISGHRSVSWYQQTPGQGLQFLFEYFSETQRNKGNFPGRFSGRQFSNSRSEMNVSTLELGDSALYLCASSLEGPRDYNEQFFGPGTRLTVL.

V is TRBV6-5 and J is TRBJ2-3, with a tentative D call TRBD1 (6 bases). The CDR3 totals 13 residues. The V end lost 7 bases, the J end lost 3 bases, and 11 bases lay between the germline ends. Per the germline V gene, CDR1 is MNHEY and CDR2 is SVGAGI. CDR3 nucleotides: TGTGCCAGCATCCAGGGGCTGACAGATACGCAGTATTTT. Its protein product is CASIQGLTDTQYF.

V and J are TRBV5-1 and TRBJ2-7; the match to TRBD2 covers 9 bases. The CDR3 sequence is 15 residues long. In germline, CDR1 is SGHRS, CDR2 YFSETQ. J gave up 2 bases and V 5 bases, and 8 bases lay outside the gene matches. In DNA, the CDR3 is TGCGCCAGCAGAAGAGCGGGAGGCCCCACCTACGAGCAGTACTTC. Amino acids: CASRRAGGPTYEQYF.

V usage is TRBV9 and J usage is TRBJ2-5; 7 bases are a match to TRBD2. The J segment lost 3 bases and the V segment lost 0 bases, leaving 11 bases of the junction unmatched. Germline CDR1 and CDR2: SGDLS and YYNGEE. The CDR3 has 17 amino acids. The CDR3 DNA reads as TGTGCCAGCAGCGTAGGACTACGCGGGGGTTTTGAAGAGACCCAGTACTTC. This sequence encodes CASSVGLRGGFEETQYF. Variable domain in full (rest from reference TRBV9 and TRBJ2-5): DSGVTQTPKHLITATGQRVTLRCSPRSGDLSVYWYQQSLDQGLQFLIQYYNGEERAKGNILERFSAQQFPDLHSELNLSSLELGDSALYFCASSVGLRGGFEETQYFGPGTRLLVL.

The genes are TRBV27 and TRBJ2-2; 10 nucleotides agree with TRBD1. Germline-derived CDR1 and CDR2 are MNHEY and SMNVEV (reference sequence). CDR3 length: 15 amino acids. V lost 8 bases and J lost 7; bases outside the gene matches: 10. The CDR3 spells CASRTMGQGIGELFF. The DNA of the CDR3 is TGTGCCAGCCGCACAATGGGACAGGGGATCGGGGAGCTGTTTTTT.

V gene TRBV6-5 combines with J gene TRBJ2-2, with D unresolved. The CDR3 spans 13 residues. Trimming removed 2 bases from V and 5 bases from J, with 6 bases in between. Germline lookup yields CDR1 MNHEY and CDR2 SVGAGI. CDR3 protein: CASSYMSTGELFF. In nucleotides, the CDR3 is TGTGCCAGCAGTTACATGAGTACCGGGGAGCTGTTTTTT.

The CDR3 spells CASSLATGPGNTIYF. CDR3 coding DNA: TGTGCCAGCAGCTTAGCCACAGGCCCTGGAAACACCATATATTTT. The chain joins TRBV7-6 to TRBJ1-3; tentatively, D is TRBD1 (5 bases). Germline CDR1 reads SGHVS; CDR2 reads FNYEAQ. Trimming left V 0 bases short and J 2 bases short, with 8 bases between. The CDR3 is 15 amino acids. Looking up the rest from reference TRBV7-6 and TRBJ1-3 gives the full variable domain: GAGVSQSPRYKVTKRGQDVALRCDPISGHVSLYWYRQALGQGPEFLTYFNYEAQQDKSGLPNDRFSAERPEGSISTLTIQRTEQRDSAMYRCASSLATGPGNTIYFGEGSWLTVV.

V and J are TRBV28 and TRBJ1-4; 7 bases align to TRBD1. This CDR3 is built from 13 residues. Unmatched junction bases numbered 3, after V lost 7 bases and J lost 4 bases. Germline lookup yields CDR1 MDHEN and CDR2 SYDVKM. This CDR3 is CASTGQDNEKLFF. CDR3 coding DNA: TGTGCCAGCACCGGACAGGATAATGAAAAACTGTTTTTT.

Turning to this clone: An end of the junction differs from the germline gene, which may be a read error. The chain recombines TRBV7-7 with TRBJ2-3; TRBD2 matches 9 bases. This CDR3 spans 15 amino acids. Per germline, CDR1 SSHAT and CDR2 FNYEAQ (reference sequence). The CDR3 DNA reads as TGTGCTAGCAGCTTGGGCGGGGGGGCAACAGATACGCAGTATTTT. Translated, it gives CASSLGGGATDTQYF.

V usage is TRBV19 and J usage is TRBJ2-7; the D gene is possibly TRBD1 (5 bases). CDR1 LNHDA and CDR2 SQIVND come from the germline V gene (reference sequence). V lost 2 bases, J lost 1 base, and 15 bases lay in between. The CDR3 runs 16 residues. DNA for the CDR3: TGTGCCAGTAGTATAATCTGGGCAGGGAAGTCCTACGAGCAGTACTTC. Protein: CASSIIWAGKSYEQYF. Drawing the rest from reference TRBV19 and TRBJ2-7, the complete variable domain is DGGITQSPKYLFRKEGQNVTLSCEQNLNHDAMYWYRQDPGQGLRLIYYSQIVNDFQKGDIAEGYSVSREKKESFPLTVTSAQKNPTAFYLCASSIIWAGKSYEQYFGPGTRLTVT.

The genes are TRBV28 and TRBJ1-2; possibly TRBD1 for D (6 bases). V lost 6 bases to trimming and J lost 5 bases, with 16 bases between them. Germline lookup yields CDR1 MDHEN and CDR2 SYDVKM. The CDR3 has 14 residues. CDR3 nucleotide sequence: TGTGCCAGCAGGCCTGGGGGCCATAGTTATGGCTACACCTTC. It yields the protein CASRPGGHSYGYTF.

The CDR3 here is CASSEREGNEQFF. The CDR3 nucleotides read TGTGCCAGCAGTGAGCGAGAGGGCAATGAGCAGTTCTTC. This chain links TRBV6-4 with TRBJ2-1; TRBD2 is a possible D gene (5 bases). This CDR3 region has 13 residues. The ends were cut back, 3 bases at V and 6 bases at J, with 9 bases in the middle. Germline V gene sequence: CDR1 MRHNA, CDR2 SNTAGT.

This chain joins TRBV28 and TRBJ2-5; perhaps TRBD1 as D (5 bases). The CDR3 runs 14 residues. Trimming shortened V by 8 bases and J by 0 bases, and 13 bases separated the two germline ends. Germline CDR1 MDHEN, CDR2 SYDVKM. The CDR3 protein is CASLAPTDQETQYF. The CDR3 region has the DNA TGTGCCAGCCTCGCCCCGACAGACCAAGAGACCCAGTACTTC.

The CDR3 spells CASSEEDSQAKNIQYF. CDR3 in DNA: TGTGCCAGCAGCGAGGAGGACAGTCAGGCCAAAAACATTCAGTACTTC. The chain is built from TRBV9 and TRBJ2-4, with D perhaps TRBD1 (6 bases). Trimming cost V 3 bases and J 1 base, with 14 bases left between them. Germline CDR1 is SGDLS and CDR2 is YYNGEE. The CDR3 totals 16 residues.

The CDR3 coding sequence is TGTGCCAGCCCACAGCGGGAGTGGACAGATACGCAGTATTTT. Its protein is CASPQREWTDTQYF. V usage is TRBV2 and J usage is TRBJ2-3, with 8 nucleotides matching TRBD2. Germline V CDR1 and CDR2: SNHLY, FYNNEI. The CDR3 has 14 amino acids. With 8 bases clipped from V and 3 bases from J, the junction kept 7 bases outside the gene matches.

DNA of the CDR3: TGTGCCAGCAGCCGAAGCCCCCTCGAGGATACGCAGTATTTT. It specifies CASSRSPLEDTQYF. The chain links TRBV9 to TRBJ2-3; D not certain. From germline, CDR1 is SGDLS and CDR2 YYNGEE. The CDR3 has 14 residues. V was cut by 4 bases and J by 6 bases, with 15 bases left in between.

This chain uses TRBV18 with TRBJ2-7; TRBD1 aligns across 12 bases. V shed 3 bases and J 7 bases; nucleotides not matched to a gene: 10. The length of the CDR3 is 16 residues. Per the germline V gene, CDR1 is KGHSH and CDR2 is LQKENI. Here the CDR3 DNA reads TGTGCCAGCTCACCCCGCCCGGGACAGGGGGCGTGGGAGCAGTACTTC. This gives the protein CASSPRPGQGAWEQYF.